The 14 T cell receptor beta chains below all came from one sample that was sequenced in a study of blood T cell repertoires in COVID-19. Measured with immunoSEQ multiplex PCR; TCRdb has only the in-frame clones, and not every one. This sample yields approximately 250,000 clones, of which approximately 84% are seen a single time; roughly 4% belongs to the top ten. What was sequenced was peripheral blood. All receptors derive from a man aged 50 to 60 with acute or convalescent COVID-19.

This chain connects TRBV5-1 to TRBJ1-2; D remains unclear. CDR3 length: 14 amino acids. V was shortened by 0 bases and J by 7 bases, with 13 bases between the two germline ends. Germline V gives CDR1 SGHRS, CDR2 YFSETQ. The CDR3 DNA reads as TGCGCCAGCAGCTTGGTCCCGGAAGCGGGTGGCTACACCTTC. Translated, it gives CASSLVPEAGGYTF.

The rearrangement links TRBV18 to TRBJ1-1; D call uncertain. Trimming took off 3 bases at V and 1 base at J, with 9 bases between the two ends. The germline CDR1 and CDR2 sequences are KGHSH and LQKENI. This CDR3 comprises 14 residues. CDR3 sequence: CASSPNQENTEAFF. The CDR3 nucleotides read TGTGCCAGCTCACCTAACCAGGAGAACACTGAAGCTTTCTTT. Variable domain in full (rest from reference TRBV18 and TRBJ1-1): NAGVMQNPRHLVRRRGQEARLRCSPMKGHSHVYWYRQLPEEGLKFMVYLQKENIIDESGMPKERFSAEFPKEGPSILRIQQVVRGDSAAYFCASSPNQENTEAFFGQGTRLTVV.

This clone was seen just once. The chain joins TRBV30 to TRBJ1-2, with D unresolved. Germline V gene lookup returns CDR1 GTSNPN and CDR2 SVGIG (reference sequence). The CDR3 is 14 amino acids. V was trimmed by 2 bases and J by 7 bases, leaving 17 bases between them. In DNA, the CDR3 is TGTGCCTGGAGTCTTACTTCAGGTGGAGGTGGCTACACCTTC. It is translated as CAWSLTSGGGGYTF.

This chain joins TRBV24-1 and TRBJ2-5; D may be TRBD1 (6 bases). The CDR3 totals 15 residues. Germline V gene sequence: CDR1 KGHDR, CDR2 SFDVKD. The germline V and J ends were trimmed by 5 bases and 5 bases, with 17 bases remaining between them. The CDR3 loop is CATSVPVGQGETQYF. The CDR3 DNA is TGTGCCACCAGTGTTCCTGTTGGCCAGGGGGAGACCCAGTACTTC.

The chain carries TRBV11-1 and TRBJ1-1, with 7 nucleotides matching TRBD1. CDR3 length equals 14 residues. Trimming at V came to 4 bases and at J to 4 bases, leaving 6 bases not matched to a gene. CDR1 is SGHAT and CDR2 is FQDESV in the germline V gene (reference sequence). CDR3 residues: CASSSNPGGTEAFF. CDR3 bases: TGTGCCAGCAGCTCTAATCCAGGGGGCACTGAAGCTTTCTTT.

The chain uses TRBV2 and TRBJ2-7; the D is unclear. Germline CDR1 and CDR2: SNHLY and FYNNEI. The V and J ends lost 11 bases and 0 bases respectively, with 14 bases between them. This CDR3 contains 13 residues. Here the CDR3 DNA reads TGTGCCGTCCATCGAGGAAGCTCCTACGAGCAGTACTTC. It translates to CAVHRGSSYEQYF.

The J gene is TRBJ1-2, the V gene TRBV27; 8 positions match TRBD1. CDR1 is MNHEY and CDR2 is SMNVEV in the germline V gene (reference sequence). The CDR3 is 15 residues long. The J segment lost 6 bases and the V segment lost 5 bases, leaving 11 bases of the junction unmatched. CDR3 residues: CASSPKKTGEDGYTF. The DNA for the CDR3 is TGTGCCAGCAGTCCAAAGAAGACAGGGGAAGATGGCTACACCTTC.

This rearrangement joins TRBV6-5 to TRBJ1-5, with TRBD1 as a possible D gene (6 bases). V lost 5 bases and J lost 7, with 15 bases in between. The germline gives CDR1 MNHEY, CDR2 SVGAGI. This CDR3 comprises 14 residues. This CDR3 is CASSRDGQGQPQHF. The CDR3 DNA reads as TGTGCCAGCAGTCGGGACGGTCAGGGGCAGCCCCAGCATTTT.

This chain joins TRBV6-2 or TRBV6-3 and TRBJ1-1, with TRBD1 as a possible D gene (6 bases). The length of the CDR3 is 13 residues. Germline CDR1 is MNHEY and CDR2 is SVGEGT. V lost 5 bases and J 4 bases, leaving 11 bases between the germline ends. CDR3 loop: CASSRQAITEAFF. The CDR3 coding sequence is TGTGCCAGCAGTCGACAGGCCATCACTGAAGCTTTCTTT.

The V gene is TRBV6-1, the J gene TRBJ2-7; 7 nucleotides match TRBD1. The CDR3 totals 17 residues. The ends lost 1 base at V and 4 bases at J; junction bases unmatched: 13. Germline V gene lookup returns CDR1 MNHNS and CDR2 SASEGT. Here the CDR3 DNA reads TGTGCCAGCAGTGAAGGGACAGGCCTTATCACCTCATACGAGCAGTACTTC. Translation gives CASSEGTGLITSYEQYF.

This chain joins TRBV6-5 and TRBJ2-7; D is possibly TRBD1 (5 bases). The CDR3 loop spans 12 amino acids. CDR1 and CDR2 from the germline V gene are MNHEY and SVGAGI. V was pared by 6 bases and J by 5 bases, with 11 bases between. CDR3 in amino acids: CASSRTRDEQYF. CDR3 nucleotides: TGTGCCAGCAGCCGAACCAGGGACGAGCAGTACTTC.

The rearrangement links TRBV29-1 to TRBJ1-4, with a weak D call TRBD1 (6 bases). Trimming removed 6 bases from V and 10 bases from J, with 18 bases in between. The CDR3 totals 13 residues. The germline CDR1 and CDR2 sequences are SQVTM and ANQGSEA. This CDR3 is CSVHRVGDGKLFF. DNA for the CDR3: TGCAGCGTCCACAGGGTAGGGGACGGAAAACTGTTTTTT. Full variable domain (remainder filled in from reference TRBV29-1 and TRBJ1-4): SAVISQKPSRDICQRGTSLTIQCQVDSQVTMMFWYRQQPGQSLTLIATANQGSEATYESGFVIDKFPISRPNLTFSTLTVSNMSPEDSSIYLCSVHRVGDGKLFFGSGTQLSVL.

This rearrangement joins TRBV27 to TRBJ2-6; D might be TRBD1 (6 bases). Trimming took 9 bases from V and 0 from J, leaving 18 bases between them. The CDR3 extends over 17 amino acids. CDR1 MNHEY and CDR2 SMNVEV come from the germline V gene (reference sequence). For the CDR3, the DNA is TGTGCCAGTACCGGGACACCCCGCCGCTCTGGGGCCAACGTCCTGACTTTC. Translating gives CASTGTPRRSGANVLTF.

This chain uses TRBV2 with TRBJ2-5, with 13 positions matching TRBD2. Trimming cost V 6 bases and J 3 bases; bases outside gene matches: 1. The length of the CDR3 is 14 residues. The V gene's germline CDR1 is SNHLY and CDR2 FYNNEI. The CDR3 is CASSGLAGEETQYF. The CDR3 DNA follows: TGTGCCAGCAGCGGACTAGCGGGGGAAGAGACCCAGTACTTC.